The clone carrying this TCR beta chain was detected only once. The antigen is not known. The data stem from a study of CD4 T cells in relation to SARS-CoV-2 and coronaviruses. Before the COVID-19 pandemic, during about 2010-2018, CD4+ T cells were taken from unexposed donors. After less than 11 days of culture, CD4+ T cells were isolated. V shed 7 bases and J shed 7 bases, with 17 bases lying between them. The CDR3 totals 14 residues. Per germline, CDR1 MNHEY and CDR2 SVGAGI. Method: immunoSEQ multiplex PCR; TCRdb's copy keeps in-frame clones and lacks some. The sample lists about 30,000 clones; around 80% were seen once.

This clonotype was obtained from a human donor in good health. Input material: CD4+ T cells from PBMCs, cultured in vitro. The rearrangement joins TRBV6-5 to TRBJ1-5, with D possibly TRBD1 on 5 matching bases. The CDR3 is CASTQTRGGQPQHF. DNA of the CDR3: TGTGCCAGCACCCAAACGAGGGGCGGGCAGCCCCAGCATTTT.